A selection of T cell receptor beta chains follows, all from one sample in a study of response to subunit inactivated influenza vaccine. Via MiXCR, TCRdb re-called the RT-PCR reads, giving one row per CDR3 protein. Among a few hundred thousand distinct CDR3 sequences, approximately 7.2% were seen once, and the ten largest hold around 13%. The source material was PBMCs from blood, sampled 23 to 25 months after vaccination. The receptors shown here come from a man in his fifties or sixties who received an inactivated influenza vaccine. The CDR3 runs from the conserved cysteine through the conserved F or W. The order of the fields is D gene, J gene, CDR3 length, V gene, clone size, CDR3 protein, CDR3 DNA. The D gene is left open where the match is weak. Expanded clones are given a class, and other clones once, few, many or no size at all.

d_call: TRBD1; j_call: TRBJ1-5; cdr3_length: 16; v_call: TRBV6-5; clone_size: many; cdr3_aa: CASSYRRQGTNQPQHF; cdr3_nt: TGTGCCAGCAGTTACCGTCGACAGGGTACGAATCAGCCCCAGCATTTT
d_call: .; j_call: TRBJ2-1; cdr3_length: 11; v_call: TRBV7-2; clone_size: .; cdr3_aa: CASSQKGEQFF; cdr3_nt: TGTGCCAGCAGCCAGAAGGGGGAGCAGTTCTTC
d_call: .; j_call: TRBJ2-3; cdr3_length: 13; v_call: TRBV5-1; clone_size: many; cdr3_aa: CASSLARADTQYF; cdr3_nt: TGCGCCAGCAGCTTGGCCAGGGCAGATACGCAGTATTTT
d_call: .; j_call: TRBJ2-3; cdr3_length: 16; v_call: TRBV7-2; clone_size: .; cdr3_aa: CASSLESRTYTDTQYF; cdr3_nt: TGTGCCAGCAGCTTAGAGAGCAGGACCTACACAGATACGCAGTATTTT
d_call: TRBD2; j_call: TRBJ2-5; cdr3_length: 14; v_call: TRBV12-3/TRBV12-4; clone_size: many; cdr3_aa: CASSLRSGVETQYF; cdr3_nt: TGTGCCAGCAGTTTGCGGAGCGGGGTGGAGACCCAGTACTTC
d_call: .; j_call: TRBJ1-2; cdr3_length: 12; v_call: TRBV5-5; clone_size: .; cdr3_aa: CASSLEDYGYTF; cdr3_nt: TGTGCCAGCAGCTTGGAGGACTATGGCTACACCTTC
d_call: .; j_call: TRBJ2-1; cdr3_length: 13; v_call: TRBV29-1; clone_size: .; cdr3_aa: CSVDTGEANEQFF; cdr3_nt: TGCAGCGTTGATACAGGGGAGGCGAATGAGCAGTTCTTC
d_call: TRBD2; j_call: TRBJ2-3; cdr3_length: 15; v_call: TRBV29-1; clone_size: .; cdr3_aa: CSVDGRGLSTDTQYF; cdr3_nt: TGCAGCGTTGATGGGAGGGGACTCAGCACAGATACGCAGTATTTT
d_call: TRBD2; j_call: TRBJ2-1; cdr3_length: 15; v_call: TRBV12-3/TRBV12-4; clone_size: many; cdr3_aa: CASSFRTSGYNEQFF; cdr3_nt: TGTGCCAGCAGTTTTCGGACTAGCGGATACAATGAGCAGTTCTTC
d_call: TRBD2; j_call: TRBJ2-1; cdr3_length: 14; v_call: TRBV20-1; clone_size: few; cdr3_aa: CSVATSGGYNEQFF; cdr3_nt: TGCAGTGTTGCGACTAGCGGGGGGTACAATGAGCAGTTCTTC
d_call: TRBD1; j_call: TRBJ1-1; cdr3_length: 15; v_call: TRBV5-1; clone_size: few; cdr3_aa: CASSLADRGMTEAFF; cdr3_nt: TGCGCCAGCAGCTTGGCAGACAGGGGCATGACTGAAGCTTTCTTT
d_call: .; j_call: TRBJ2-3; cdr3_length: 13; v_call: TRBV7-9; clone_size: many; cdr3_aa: CASSTGLWATQYF; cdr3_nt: TGTGCCAGCAGCACTGGACTTTGGGCGACGCAGTATTTT
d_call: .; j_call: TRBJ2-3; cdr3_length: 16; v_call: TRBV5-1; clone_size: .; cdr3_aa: CASSLATTLATDTQYF; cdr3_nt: TGCGCCAGCAGCTTGGCGACTACTCTAGCAACAGATACGCAGTATTTT
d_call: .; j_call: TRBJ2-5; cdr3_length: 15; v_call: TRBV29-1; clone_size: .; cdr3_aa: CSVGRSGRGAETQYF; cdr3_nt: TGCAGCGTTGGTCGATCGGGCCGGGGGGCAGAGACCCAGTACTTC
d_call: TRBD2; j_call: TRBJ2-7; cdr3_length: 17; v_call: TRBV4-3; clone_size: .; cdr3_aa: CASSQERASGRIYEQYF; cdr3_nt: TGCGCCAGCAGCCAAGAAAGGGCTAGCGGGAGAATCTACGAGCAGTACTTC
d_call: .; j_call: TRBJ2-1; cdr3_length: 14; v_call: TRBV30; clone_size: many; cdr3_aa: CAWSVPLDVREQFF; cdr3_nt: TGTGCCTGGAGTGTACCACTCGATGTGCGCGAGCAGTTCTTC
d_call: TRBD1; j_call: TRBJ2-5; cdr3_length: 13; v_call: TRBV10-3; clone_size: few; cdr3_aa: CAIMGQWQETQYF; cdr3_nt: TGTGCCATCATGGGACAGTGGCAGGAGACCCAGTACTTC
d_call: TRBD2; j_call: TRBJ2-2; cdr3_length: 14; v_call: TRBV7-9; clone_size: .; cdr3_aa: CASSSDLAAGELFF; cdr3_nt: TGTGCCAGCAGCTCAGACCTAGCGGCCGGGGAGCTGTTTTTT
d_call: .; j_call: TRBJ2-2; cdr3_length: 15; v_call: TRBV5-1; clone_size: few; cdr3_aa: CASSLAGSRGGELFF; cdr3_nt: TGCGCCAGCAGCTTGGCCGGGAGTCGCGGCGGGGAGCTGTTTTTT
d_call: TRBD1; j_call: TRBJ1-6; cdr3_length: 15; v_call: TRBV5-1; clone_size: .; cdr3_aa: CASSRGQNRNSPLHF; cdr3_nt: TGCGCCAGCAGCAGGGGACAGAACCGAAATTCACCCCTCCACTTT
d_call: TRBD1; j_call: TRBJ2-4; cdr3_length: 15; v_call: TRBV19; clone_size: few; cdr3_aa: CASSIRPGTENIQYF; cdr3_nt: TGTGCCAGTAGTATTAGACCCGGGACAGAAAACATTCAGTACTTC
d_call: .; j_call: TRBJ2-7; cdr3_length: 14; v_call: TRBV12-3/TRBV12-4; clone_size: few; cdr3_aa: CASSMGAGITEQYF; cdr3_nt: TGTGCCAGCAGCATGGGGGCGGGAATAACCGAGCAGTACTTC
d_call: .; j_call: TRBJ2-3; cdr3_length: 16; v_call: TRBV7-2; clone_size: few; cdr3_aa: CASSLRGLKSTDTQYF; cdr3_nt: TGTGCCAGCAGCCTTAGGGGACTTAAAAGCACAGATACGCAGTATTTT
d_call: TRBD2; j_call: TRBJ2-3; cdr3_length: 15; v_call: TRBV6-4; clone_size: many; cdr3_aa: CASSLEAGASDTQYF; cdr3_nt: TGTGCCAGCAGTTTGGAAGCGGGAGCATCAGATACGCAGTATTTT
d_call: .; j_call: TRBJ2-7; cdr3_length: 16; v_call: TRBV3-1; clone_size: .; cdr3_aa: CASSQKVRDTIYEQYF; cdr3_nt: TGTGCCAGCAGCCAAAAAGTGAGGGACACCATCTACGAGCAGTACTTC
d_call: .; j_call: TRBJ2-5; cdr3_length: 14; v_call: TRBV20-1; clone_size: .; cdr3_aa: CSATSFGVGETQYF; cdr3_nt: TGCAGTGCCACCTCATTTGGGGTGGGAGAGACCCAGTACTTC
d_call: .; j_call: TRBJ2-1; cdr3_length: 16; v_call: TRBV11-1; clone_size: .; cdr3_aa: CASSPRTTRGYNEQFF; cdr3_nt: TGTGCCAGCAGCCCCCGGACTACCCGAGGCTACAATGAGCAGTTCTTC
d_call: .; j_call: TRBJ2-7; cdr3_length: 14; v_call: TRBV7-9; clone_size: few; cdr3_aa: CASSPAGTSYEQYF; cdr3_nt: TGTGCCAGCAGCCCAGCCGGGACATCCTACGAGCAGTACTTC
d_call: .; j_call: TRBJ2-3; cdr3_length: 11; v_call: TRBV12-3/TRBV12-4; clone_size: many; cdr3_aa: CASSNTDTQYF; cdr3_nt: TGTGCCAGCAGTAACACAGATACGCAGTATTTT
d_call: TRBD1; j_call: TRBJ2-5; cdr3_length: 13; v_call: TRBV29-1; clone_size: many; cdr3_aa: CSVRTGGLGTQYF; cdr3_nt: TGCAGCGTTCGGACAGGGGGATTAGGGACCCAGTACTTC
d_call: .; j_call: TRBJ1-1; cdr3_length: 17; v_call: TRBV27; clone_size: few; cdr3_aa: CASSRGSPGLVGTEAFF; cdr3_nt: TGTGCCAGCAGTCGAGGGTCTCCGGGTCTTGTGGGCACTGAAGCTTTCTTT
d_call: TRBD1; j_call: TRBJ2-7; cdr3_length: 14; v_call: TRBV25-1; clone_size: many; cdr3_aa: CASSMTGVAYEQYF; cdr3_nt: TGTGCCAGCAGTATGACAGGGGTGGCCTACGAGCAGTACTTC
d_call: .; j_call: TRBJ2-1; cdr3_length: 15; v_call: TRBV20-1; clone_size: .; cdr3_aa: CSARSGTGSYNEQFF; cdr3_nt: TGCAGTGCTAGATCCGGGACTGGATCCTACAATGAGCAGTTCTTC
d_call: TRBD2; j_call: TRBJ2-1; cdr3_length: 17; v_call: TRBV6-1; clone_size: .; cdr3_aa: CASSGFERGNIYNEQFF; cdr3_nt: TGTGCCAGCAGTGGATTTGAGCGGGGAAATATCTACAATGAGCAGTTCTTC
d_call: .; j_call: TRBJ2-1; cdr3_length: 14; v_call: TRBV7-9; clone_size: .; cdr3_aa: CASSVFRQDNEQFF; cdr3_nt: TGTGCCAGCAGCGTCTTCCGCCAGGACAATGAGCAGTTCTTC
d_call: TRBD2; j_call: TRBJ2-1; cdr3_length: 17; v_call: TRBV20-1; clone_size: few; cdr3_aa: CSALSWTGTSGRFEQFF; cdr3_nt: TGCAGTGCGCTCAGCTGGACCGGGACTAGCGGGAGGTTTGAGCAGTTCTTC
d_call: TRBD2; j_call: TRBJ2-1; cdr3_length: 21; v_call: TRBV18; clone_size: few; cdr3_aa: CASSPPTTEPHRGRAHNEQFF; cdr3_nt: TGTGCCAGCTCACCACCGACTACCGAGCCTCATCGCGGGAGGGCCCACAATGAGCAGTTCTTC
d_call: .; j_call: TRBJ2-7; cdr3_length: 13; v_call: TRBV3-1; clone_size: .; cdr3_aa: CASSPLGVDEQYF; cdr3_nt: TGTGCCAGCAGCCCTCTCGGGGTGGACGAGCAGTACTTC
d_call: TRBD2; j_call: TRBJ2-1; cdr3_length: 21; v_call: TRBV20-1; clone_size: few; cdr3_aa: CSARSNTGLAGILSSYNEQFF; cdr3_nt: TGCAGTGCTAGAAGTAATACCGGGCTAGCGGGCATCCTAAGCTCCTACAATGAGCAGTTCTTC
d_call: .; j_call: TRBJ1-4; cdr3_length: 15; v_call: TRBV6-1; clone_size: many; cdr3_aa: CASRSQGGTNEKLFF; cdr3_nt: TGTGCCAGCAGGTCCCAGGGAGGCACTAATGAAAAACTGTTTTTT
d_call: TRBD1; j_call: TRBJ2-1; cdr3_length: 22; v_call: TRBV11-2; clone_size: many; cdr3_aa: CASSLEWGWDRVAIQRNNEQFF; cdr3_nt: TGTGCCAGCAGCTTAGAGTGGGGGTGGGACAGGGTTGCGATACAACGGAACAATGAGCAGTTCTTC
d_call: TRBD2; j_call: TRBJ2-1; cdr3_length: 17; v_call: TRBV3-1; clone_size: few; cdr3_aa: CASSQGGSGGTNGEQFF; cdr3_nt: TGTGCCAGCAGCCAAGGAGGTAGCGGGGGGACCAACGGTGAGCAGTTCTTC
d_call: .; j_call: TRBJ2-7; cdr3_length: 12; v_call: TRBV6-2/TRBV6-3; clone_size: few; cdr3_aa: CASSSTLREQYF; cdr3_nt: TGTGCCAGCAGTAGCACCCTACGGGAGCAGTACTTC